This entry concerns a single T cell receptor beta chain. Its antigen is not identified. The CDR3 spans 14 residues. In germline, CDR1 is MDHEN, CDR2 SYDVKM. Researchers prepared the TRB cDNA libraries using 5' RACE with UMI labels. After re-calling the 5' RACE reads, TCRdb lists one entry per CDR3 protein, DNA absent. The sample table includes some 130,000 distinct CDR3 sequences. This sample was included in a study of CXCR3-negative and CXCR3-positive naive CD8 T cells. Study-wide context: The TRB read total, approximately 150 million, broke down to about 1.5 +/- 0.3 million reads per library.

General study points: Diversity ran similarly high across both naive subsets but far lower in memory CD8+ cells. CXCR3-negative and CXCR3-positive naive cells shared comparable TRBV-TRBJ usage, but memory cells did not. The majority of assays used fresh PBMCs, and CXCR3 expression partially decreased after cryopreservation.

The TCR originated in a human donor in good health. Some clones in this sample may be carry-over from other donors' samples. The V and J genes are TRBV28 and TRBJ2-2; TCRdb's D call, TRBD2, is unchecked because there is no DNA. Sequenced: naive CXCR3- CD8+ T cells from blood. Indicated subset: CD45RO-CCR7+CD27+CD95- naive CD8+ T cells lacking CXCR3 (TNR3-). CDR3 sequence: CASSLHGGSGELFF.